This TCR beta chain was profiled in a study of blood T cell repertoires in COVID-19. Trimming cost V 0 bases and J 8 bases, with 12 bases left between them. There are 14 residues in the CDR3. Germline-derived CDR1 and CDR2 are SGHRS and YFSETQ. Assay used: immunoSEQ multiplex PCR; TCRdb lists only in-frame clones, some missing. This sample has 20,000 to 25,000 clones, with 75% to 95% found just once. This chain joins TRBV5-1 and TRBJ1-3; D not certain. This sequence was found in a woman aged 70-85 years with active COVID-19. The sequenced material came from peripheral blood. DNA for the CDR3: TGCGCCAGCAGCTTGGCCGCTCCCCCGGACACCATATATTTT. Translating it yields CASSLAAPPDTIYF.